The following is a TCR beta chain sequence with its context. Its specificity is not known. Researchers ran the PCR with 60 Vbeta and 13 Jbeta primers. Sequenced by immunoSEQ multiplex PCR; TCRdb stores in-frame clones only, minus some. The sample comprises about 240,000 clones, 85% of which are singletons, and 0.2% to 0.3% rests with the top ten. This record belongs to a study of cytomegalovirus exposure and HLA in healthy donors. Study-level results: There were several of the most significant clusters that appeared linked to common viral pathogens in a later analysis.

The CDR3 runs to 16 residues. The sequenced material came from PBMCs. The chain links TRBV21-1 to TRBJ2-5; the D segment call TRBD1 is taken from the table without a DNA check. TRBV21-1 is assigned pseudogene status. This clonotype was sampled from a girl aged 2 to 10 in good health and CMV-seronegative. CDR3 in amino acids: CASSKARSDSQETQYF. CDR3 nucleotides: TGTGCCAGCAGCAAAGCGAGGTCGGACAGCCAAGAGACCCAGTACTTC.